The entry that follows covers one T cell receptor beta chain sequence. Its antigen is not known. Clones were read by immunoSEQ multiplex PCR, and TCRdb kept only the in-frame ones, dropping some. The sample gives 2,500 to 3,500 clones, roughly 69% of which show up once; around 15% is in the top ten. The sample belongs to a study of immune cell composition in non-small cell lung cancer. Study outcomes and limitations: In adenocarcinoma, maximal tumour-associated clone frequency tracked TIL tumour reactivity. Top 10 clone scores and clonality were higher in squamous than adenocarcinoma. Tumour TCR-beta clonality showed no significant link to smoking pack-years. Tumour-associated clones >0.5% occurred in approximately 31% of adenocarcinomas, about 80% of squamous.

V lost 3 bases and J lost 4, with 16 bases in between. From germline, CDR1 is MNHEY and CDR2 SMNVEV (reference sequence). CDR3 size: 15 residues. The source material was lung tumor tissue. The TCR originated in a human donor with non-small cell lung cancer. This rearrangement joins TRBV27 to TRBJ2-7; maybe TRBD1 (5 bases). The chain's CDR3 is CASSFSGRALYEQYF. The DNA of the CDR3 is TGTGCCAGCAGTTTTTCCGGCAGGGCCCTGTACGAGCAGTACTTC.